One sample yielded the 7 T cell receptor beta chains listed below, sequenced in a study of T cells in Graves' hyperthyroidism and ophthalmopathy (dated by TCRdb to about 2019). The protocol used for the library was multiplex PCR. The run used an Illumina HiSeq 2000. TCR beta CDR3 regions were amplified from RNA transcripts. The TCR CDR3 was subjected to a first round of RT-PCR using the HTBI primer set and the Qiagen OneStep RT-PCR kit. TCRdb redid the processing of the public reads, applying fastp at Q25 and MiXCR, and retained in-frame beta chains. Duplicate CDR3 protein sequences are folded into a single record with the most common DNA and genes. The sample has about 400,000 distinct CDR3 sequences on record, roughly 15% of them singletons. The top ten clones comprise roughly a fifth of the sample. The material sequenced was blood. The source of these receptors is a woman aged 60-70 years with Graves' ophthalmopathy.

This clonotype showed up many times. The V and J genes are TRBV3-1 and TRBJ2-1; 8 positions match TRBD2. Germline CDR1 reads LGHDT; CDR2 reads YNNKEL (reference sequence). This CDR3 is 15 amino acids long. V trimming: 0 bases; J trimming: 4 bases; junction bases outside the gene matches: 2. CDR3 DNA sequence: TGTGCCAGCAGCCAAGAAGCTAGCGGGTACAATGAGCAGTTCTTC. This translates into CASSQEASGYNEQFF.

This clonotype appeared many times. The chain joins TRBV2 to TRBJ2-1, with TRBD2 identical over 8 bases. J lost 7 bases, V lost 6 bases, and 5 bases had no gene match. The CDR3 length is 13 residues. Germline V gives CDR1 SNHLY, CDR2 FYNNEI. The CDR3 loop reads CASRTGLGNEQFF. The DNA of the CDR3 is TGTGCCAGCAGGACGGGACTAGGTAATGAGCAGTTCTTC.

This clonotype was found many times. The rearrangement uses TRBV24-1 and TRBJ2-1, with 8 nucleotides matching TRBD2. This CDR3 contains 16 residues. Germline V gene data show CDR1 as KGHDR and CDR2 as SFDVKD. The junction had 6 bases not matched to a gene; V was cut back by 0 bases and J by 6 bases. CDR3 in DNA: TGTGCCACCAGTGATTTGCGGGACCGGGAGGGCAATGAGCAGTTCTTC. Encoded protein: CATSDLRDREGNEQFF.

This clonotype was found a few times. The chain joins TRBV11-1 to TRBJ2-5, with D perhaps TRBD1 (6 bases). V lost 2 bases and J lost 0, with 13 bases in between. The CDR3 sequence is 16 residues long. The germline gives CDR1 SGHAT, CDR2 FQDESV (reference sequence). This CDR3 reads CASSLREGGYQETQYF. CDR3 coding DNA: TGTGCCAGCAGCTTACGTGAAGGGGGATACCAAGAGACCCAGTACTTC.

V usage is TRBV24-1 and J usage is TRBJ2-2; D not certain. The CDR3 length is 15 residues. In germline, CDR1 is KGHDR, CDR2 SFDVKD. Trimming cost V 6 bases and J 1 base, with 11 bases left between them. CDR3 in amino acids: CATSLGAENTGELFF. CDR3 nucleotide sequence: TGTGCCACCAGTTTGGGCGCGGAGAACACCGGGGAGCTGTTTTTT.

This clonotype was counted between two and nine times. The V and J genes are TRBV28 and TRBJ2-7; D gene ambiguous. The CDR3 spans 13 residues. V was clipped by 6 bases and J by 2 bases, with 11 bases between them. Per germline, CDR1 MDHEN and CDR2 SYDVKM. As DNA, the CDR3 is TGTGCCAGCAGCCTCTCTAGGGCCTACGAGCAGTACTTC. The encoded protein is CASSLSRAYEQYF. Looking up the rest from reference TRBV28 and TRBJ2-7 gives the full variable domain: DVKVTQSSRYLVKRTGEKVFLECVQDMDHENMFWYRQDPGLGLRLIYFSYDVKMKEKGDIPEGYSVSREKKERFSLILESASTNQTSMYLCASSLSRAYEQYFGPGTRLTVT.

Many counts were recorded for this clonotype. The chain links TRBV28 to TRBJ2-2; D is undetermined. Germline V gene lookup returns CDR1 MDHEN and CDR2 SYDVKM. The CDR3 loop spans 13 amino acids. Trimming took off 5 bases at V and 2 bases at J, with 6 bases between the two ends. CDR3 sequence (DNA): TGTGCCAGCAGTGTCATTAACACCGGGGAGCTGTTTTTT. Protein: CASSVINTGELFF. The entire variable domain, with the rest obtained from reference TRBV28 and TRBJ2-2, is as follows: DVKVTQSSRYLVKRTGEKVFLECVQDMDHENMFWYRQDPGLGLRLIYFSYDVKMKEKGDIPEGYSVSREKKERFSLILESASTNQTSMYLCASSVINTGELFFGEGSRLTVL.